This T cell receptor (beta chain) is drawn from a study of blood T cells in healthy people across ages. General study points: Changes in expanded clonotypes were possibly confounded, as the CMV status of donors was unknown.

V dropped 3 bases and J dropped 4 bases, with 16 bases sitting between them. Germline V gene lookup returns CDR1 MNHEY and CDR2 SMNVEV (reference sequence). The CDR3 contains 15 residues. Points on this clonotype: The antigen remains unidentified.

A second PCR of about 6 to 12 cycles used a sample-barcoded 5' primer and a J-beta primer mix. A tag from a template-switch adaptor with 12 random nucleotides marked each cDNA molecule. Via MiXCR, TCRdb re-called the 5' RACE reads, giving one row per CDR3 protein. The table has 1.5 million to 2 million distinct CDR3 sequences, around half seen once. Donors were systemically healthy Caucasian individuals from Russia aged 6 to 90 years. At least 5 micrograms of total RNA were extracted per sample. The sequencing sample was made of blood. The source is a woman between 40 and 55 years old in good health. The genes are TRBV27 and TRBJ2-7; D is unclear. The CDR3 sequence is CASSFRPALEYEQYF. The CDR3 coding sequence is TGTGCCAGCAGTTTTAGGCCAGCCTTGGAATACGAGCAGTACTTC.